Following are 31 T cell receptor beta chains from one sample sequenced in a study of blood T cell repertoires in COVID-19 (TCRdb year 2020). Receptor libraries were prepared by the immunoSEQ multiplex PCR assay. TCRdb mirrors the immuneACCESS table, restricted to in-frame sequences. Some clones are absent from its copies; in checked studies, under half trace to an unresolved V gene, and the reason for the others is unknown. Present in this sample are 200,000 to 250,000 clones, about 84% of which were seen just once. The top ten hold about 2% of the sample. Sequencing was performed on PBMCs or T cells enriched from blood (not recorded which). The receptors come from a man in his fifties or sixties who had recovered from COVID-19.

Concerning this clone: Sequence at one end of the junction differs from germline and may be a read error. The same CDR3 can be traced to other DNA sequences in this sample. The rearrangement links TRBV18 to TRBJ2-3; 11 bases fit TRBD2. CDR3 length equals 15 residues. Per germline, CDR1 KGHSH and CDR2 LQKENI. The DNA for the CDR3 is TGTGCCAGCTCGCCACTAGCGGGGGTTACAGATACGCAGTATTTT. Residues: CASSPLAGVTDTQYF.

The chain uses TRBV10-3 and TRBJ2-1, with 8 bases aligning to TRBD1. The length of the CDR3 is 15 residues. Germline values: CDR1 ENHRY, CDR2 SYGVKD. V lost 4 bases, J lost 4 bases, and 6 bases stayed unmatched. CDR3 amino acids: CAISADRGLYNEQFF. CDR3 bases: TGTGCCATCAGTGCCGACAGGGGCCTATACAATGAGCAGTTCTTC.

The genes are TRBV7-6 and TRBJ1-2, with D possibly being TRBD1 (5 bases). The CDR3 has 14 residues. V lost 5 bases and J 4 bases, leaving 14 bases between the germline ends. From germline, CDR1 is SGHVS and CDR2 FNYEAQ. The CDR3 sequence: CASSPVGGFYGYTF. The DNA of the CDR3 is TGTGCCAGCAGCCCGGTCGGGGGATTCTATGGCTACACCTTC.

This clone was counted once. The chain employs TRBV5-1 and TRBJ2-7, with TRBD1 matching over 7 bases. The CDR3 extends over 16 amino acids. Germline V CDR1 and CDR2: SGHRS, YFSETQ. The trim removed 4 bases at V and 4 bases at J, leaving 14 bases unmatched. The CDR3 protein is CASSNTMDRLGYEQYF. In DNA form, the CDR3 reads TGCGCCAGCAGCAATACCATGGACAGGTTGGGATACGAGCAGTACTTC.

This clone has more than one count but fewer than ten. The rearrangement uses TRBV6-5 and TRBJ1-6; tentative D call: TRBD1 (5 bases). Germline assignment: CDR1 MNHEY and CDR2 SVGAGI. The V gene lost 6 bases and the J gene lost 7 bases, with 16 bases spanning the gap. The CDR3 runs to 15 residues. CDR3 amino acids: CASRPPEGRNSPLHF. The DNA of the CDR3 is TGTGCCAGCAGACCTCCGGAGGGGAGGAATTCACCCCTCCACTTT.

The chain combines TRBV27 with TRBJ1-1; maybe TRBD1 (6 bases). CDR1 MNHEY and CDR2 SMNVEV come from the germline V gene (reference sequence). V was clipped by 7 bases and J by 3 bases, with 12 bases between them. The CDR3 contains 13 residues. The CDR3 bases are TGTGCCAGCAAACTGAACAGGGACACTGAAGCTTTCTTT. Protein: CASKLNRDTEAFF.

V gene TRBV7-2 combines with J gene TRBJ1-6; 9 nucleotides align to TRBD1. The CDR3 extends over 15 amino acids. Losses at the gene ends were 5 bases for V and 7 bases for J; bases not matched to a gene: 6. Germline assignment: CDR1 SGHTA and CDR2 FQGNSA. CDR3 sequence (DNA): TGTGCCAGCAGCACGGGACAGGGTAGCAATTCACCCCTCCACTTT. The encoded protein is CASSTGQGSNSPLHF.

This clone was recorded only once. The chain has TRBV4-2 and TRBJ2-2, with D perhaps TRBD2 (6 bases). V lost 3 bases, J lost 3 bases, and 8 bases lay in between. The CDR3 has 14 residues. Germline CDR1 is LGHNA and CDR2 is YNFKEQ. The DNA of the CDR3 is TGTGCCAGCAGCCAGGGACTCTACACCGGGGAGCTGTTTTTT. Residues: CASSQGLYTGELFF.

The CDR3 here is CASSLRGQPQHF. CDR3 coding DNA: TGTGCCAGCAGCTTGAGAGGACAGCCCCAGCATTTT. This chain uses TRBV5-8 with TRBJ1-5, with D unresolved. The length of the CDR3 is 12 residues. Germline CDR1 and CDR2: SGHTS and YDEGEE. The V and J ends lost 1 base and 7 bases respectively, with 6 bases between them.

The rearrangement uses TRBV5-6 and TRBJ2-3; tentative D call: TRBD1 (7 bases). CDR3 length: 16 amino acids. V was cut by 4 bases and J by 4 bases, with 19 bases left in between. Germline assignment: CDR1 SGHDT and CDR2 YYEEEE. The CDR3 loop reads CASSHNQGGGADTQYF. Written as DNA, the CDR3 is TGTGCCAGCAGCCACAACCAGGGGGGAGGTGCAGATACGCAGTATTTT.

This clone was counted between two and nine times. The gene calls are TRBV4-3 and TRBJ2-6, with TRBD2 matching over 8 bases. Germline V CDR1 and CDR2: LGHNA, YSLEER. The V and J ends lost 0 bases and 0 bases, in that order; junction bases with no gene match: 4. The CDR3 runs to 18 residues. CDR3 bases: TGCGCCAGCAGCCAAGAAATAGCGGGAATCTCTGGGGCCAACGTCCTGACTTTC. Amino acid sequence: CASSQEIAGISGANVLTF.

The chain couples TRBV4-3 to TRBJ1-2, with 9 bases lining up with TRBD1. CDR3 length: 16 residues. After removal of 0 bases from V and 4 bases from J, the junction contained 6 bases not matched to a gene. Germline V gene sequence: CDR1 LGHNA, CDR2 YSLEER. CDR3 nucleotide sequence: TGCGCCAGCAGCCAAGATCCGGGACAGGGACCCTATGGCTACACCTTC. Amino acid sequence: CASSQDPGQGPYGYTF.

This clone occurred once. CDR3 in DNA: TGTGCCAGCAGTTCCACCGGGGGGCCCCAGTACTTC. Translation: CASSSTGGPQYF. V usage is TRBV11-3 and J usage is TRBJ2-5, with a tentative D call TRBD2 (7 bases). The CDR3 extends over 12 amino acids. V was shortened by 6 bases and J by 9 bases, with 14 bases between the two germline ends. The germline V gene has CDR1 SGHNT and CDR2 YENEEA.

The chain uses TRBV11-3 and TRBJ1-1; tentative D call: TRBD1 (6 bases). Germline-derived CDR1 and CDR2 are SGHNT and YENEEA. V was clipped by 5 bases and J by 7 bases, with 14 bases between them. This CDR3 contains 13 residues. CDR3 in amino acids: CASSPGQNHEAFF. CDR3 sequence (DNA): TGTGCCAGCAGCCCCGGACAGAATCATGAAGCTTTCTTT.

This clone came up a few times. The V call is TRBV9, the J call TRBJ1-1; TRBD1 aligns across 12 bases. The CDR3 loop spans 16 amino acids. Trimming at V came to 1 base and at J to 5 bases, leaving 6 bases not matched to a gene. Germline values: CDR1 SGDLS, CDR2 YYNGEE. The CDR3 spells CASSVRGQGAQTEAFF. The CDR3 nucleotides are TGTGCCAGCAGCGTAAGGGGACAGGGGGCGCAAACTGAAGCTTTCTTT.

The chain carries TRBV11-3 and TRBJ2-7; 7 bases are a match to TRBD1. The ends lost 5 bases at V and 4 bases at J; junction bases unmatched: 8. The germline CDR1 and CDR2 sequences are SGHNT and YENEEA. The CDR3 has 14 residues. DNA of the CDR3: TGTGCCAGCAGCCAACAGGGGCGCCTTTACGAGCAGTACTTC. As protein: CASSQQGRLYEQYF. The full variable domain, in which reference TRBV11-3 and TRBJ2-7 provide the parts outside the CDR3, is EAGVVQSPRYKIIEKKQPVAFWCNPISGHNTLYWYLQNLGQGPELLIRYENEEAVDDSQLPKDRFSAERLKGVDSTLKIQPAELGDSAVYLCASSQQGRLYEQYFGPGTRLTVT.

The table lists this clone with a few counts. This specimen includes other DNA sequences encoding the same CDR3. The rearrangement joins TRBV7-2 to TRBJ2-6; D is uncertain. The ends were cut back, 1 base at V and 0 bases at J, with 7 bases in the middle. This CDR3 spans 16 amino acids. The germline V gene encodes CDR1 SGHTA and CDR2 FQGNSA. The CDR3 sequence is CASSLGQHSGANVLTF. The DNA of the CDR3 is TGTGCCAGCAGCTTAGGGCAACACTCTGGGGCCAACGTCCTGACTTTC.

A word on this clone: Other nucleotide sequences in the sample specify the same CDR3. The V gene is TRBV19, the J gene TRBJ1-4; D gene uncertain. This CDR3 has 14 residues. The ends were cut back, 2 bases at V and 0 bases at J, with 4 bases in the middle. CDR1 and CDR2 (germline): LNHDA, SQIVND (reference sequence). The CDR3 region has the DNA TGTGCCAGTAGTATACAGTCAACTAATGAAAAACTGTTTTTT. Translation: CASSIQSTNEKLFF.

The rearrangement links TRBV7-9 to TRBJ2-1, with D unclear. Trimming took off 2 bases at V and 7 bases at J, with 6 bases between the two ends. CDR3 length: 12 amino acids. Germline V CDR1 and CDR2: SEHNR, FQNEAQ (reference sequence). The CDR3 reads CASSLFRNEQFF. For the CDR3, the DNA is TGTGCCAGCAGCTTATTCAGGAATGAGCAGTTCTTC.

The chain joins TRBV7-3 to TRBJ1-2; a possible D gene is TRBD1 (6 bases). Per germline, CDR1 SGHTA and CDR2 FQGTGA. V lost 0 bases and J 6 bases, leaving 8 bases between the germline ends. This CDR3 contains 13 residues. In DNA, the CDR3 is TGTGCCAGCAGCTTAACGGGGGCAGATGGCTACACCTTC. It yields the protein CASSLTGADGYTF.

This rearrangement joins TRBV19 to TRBJ2-5, with D possibly matching TRBD1 (5 bases). Germline values: CDR1 LNHDA, CDR2 SQIVND (reference sequence). V was shortened by 4 bases and J by 5 bases, with 14 bases between the two germline ends. The CDR3 is 14 residues long. The CDR3 region has the DNA TGTGCCAGTAGTACTTCCGGACATGGGGAGACCCAGTACTTC. Amino acid sequence: CASSTSGHGETQYF.

With regard to this clone: The sample holds other DNA sequences that translate to the same CDR3. The chain links TRBV18 to TRBJ2-2; TRBD1 aligns across 9 bases. This CDR3 comprises 15 residues. Germline CDR1 KGHSH, CDR2 LQKENI. V shed 3 bases and J 2 bases; nucleotides not matched to a gene: 1. CDR3 sequence: CASSPGQGNTGELFF. Written as DNA, the CDR3 is TGTGCCAGCTCACCGGGACAGGGAAACACCGGGGAGCTGTTTTTT.

About this clone: This sample includes further DNA sequences coding for the same CDR3. This chain uses TRBV15 with TRBJ1-5, with D hard to call. This CDR3 comprises 12 residues. Per the germline V gene, CDR1 is LNHNV and CDR2 is YYDKDF (reference sequence). V was clipped by 0 bases and J by 7 bases, with 4 bases between them. The CDR3 nucleotides read TGTGCCACCAGCAGAGACAGGCAGCCCCAGCATTTT. Translating it yields CATSRDRQPQHF.

The V and J genes are TRBV9 and TRBJ1-3; D possibly corresponds to TRBD1 (5 bases). The CDR3 loop spans 17 amino acids. CDR1 is SGDLS, CDR2 YYNGEE, per germline. V lost 0 bases, J lost 3 bases, and 16 bases lay in between. In nucleotides, the CDR3 is TGTGCCAGCAGCGTAGGGGTCACAGGATCGGGTGGAAACACCATATATTTT. Its protein is CASSVGVTGSGGNTIYF.

This clone has a handful of counts. The V and J genes are TRBV19 and TRBJ1-2; 9 bases align to TRBD1. V shed 6 bases and J 8 bases; nucleotides not matched to a gene: 10. CDR3 length: 14 amino acids. Germline values: CDR1 LNHDA, CDR2 SQIVND (reference sequence). Written as DNA, the CDR3 is TGTGCCAGTAGAAGTACAGGGGGCGCGGGAGGCTACACCTTC. It translates to CASRSTGGAGGYTF. The variable domain in full, completed from reference TRBV19 and TRBJ1-2, reads DGGITQSPKYLFRKEGQNVTLSCEQNLNHDAMYWYRQDPGQGLRLIYYSQIVNDFQKGDIAEGYSVSREKKESFPLTVTSAQKNPTAFYLCASRSTGGAGGYTFGSGTRLTVV.

The J gene is TRBJ2-5, the V gene TRBV7-9; weak D call: TRBD1 (6 bases). V gave up 1 base and J gave up 3 bases, with 12 bases separating them. The CDR3 runs to 15 residues. Germline V CDR1 and CDR2: SEHNR, FQNEAQ (reference sequence). Here the CDR3 DNA reads TGTGCCAGCAGCTTAGGATTTACAGGGAAAGAGACCCAGTACTTC. Its translation: CASSLGFTGKETQYF.

The rearrangement joins TRBV5-8 to TRBJ1-1; 7 bases map to TRBD1. The germline CDR1 and CDR2 sequences are SGHTS and YDEGEE. The CDR3 sequence is 13 residues long. J was trimmed by 4 bases and V by 3 bases; bases with no gene match: 3. This CDR3 is CASSSQGPTEAFF. The CDR3, as DNA: TGTGCCAGCAGCTCACAGGGGCCCACTGAAGCTTTCTTT.

The genes are TRBV9 and TRBJ1-1, with a tentative D call TRBD1 (5 bases). The CDR3 contains 14 residues. Germline V gene sequence: CDR1 SGDLS, CDR2 YYNGEE. Trimming left V 0 bases short and J 11 bases short, with 17 bases between. The CDR3 is CASSVAGAGGKAFF. In DNA, the CDR3 is TGTGCCAGCAGCGTAGCTGGGGCGGGAGGGAAGGCTTTCTTT.

This chain links TRBV5-1 with TRBJ1-1; D is undetermined. There are 14 residues in the CDR3. Trimming removed 4 bases from V and 1 base from J, with 11 bases in between. CDR1 SGHRS and CDR2 YFSETQ come from the germline V gene. CDR3 sequence: CASSQTPGNTEAFF. DNA of the CDR3: TGCGCCAGCAGCCAAACCCCGGGGAACACTGAAGCTTTCTTT.

This clone was observed a few times. This rearrangement joins TRBV28 to TRBJ2-5; a possible D gene is TRBD2 (6 bases). The ends were cut back, 3 bases at V and 3 bases at J, with 17 bases in the middle. CDR3 size: 16 residues. Per the germline V gene, CDR1 is MDHEN and CDR2 is SYDVKM. The CDR3 protein is CASSFSYGGEKETQYF. CDR3 bases: TGTGCCAGCAGTTTCTCTTACGGCGGGGAGAAAGAGACCCAGTACTTC.

The J gene is TRBJ2-1, the V gene TRBV9, with D possibly TRBD2 on 5 matching bases. Germline V CDR1 and CDR2: SGDLS, YYNGEE. V gave up 0 bases and J gave up 2 bases, with 12 bases separating them. This CDR3 is built from 16 residues. The CDR3 reads CASSVVSRTAYNEQFF. The CDR3 DNA follows: TGTGCCAGCAGCGTAGTGTCCAGGACTGCCTACAATGAGCAGTTCTTC. The entire variable domain, with the rest obtained from reference TRBV9 and TRBJ2-1, is as follows: DSGVTQTPKHLITATGQRVTLRCSPRSGDLSVYWYQQSLDQGLQFLIQYYNGEERAKGNILERFSAQQFPDLHSELNLSSLELGDSALYFCASSVVSRTAYNEQFFGPGTRLTVL.